Following are 11 T cell receptor beta chains from one sample sequenced in a study of shared clonotypes between healthy human individuals. Data came from immunoSEQ multiplex PCR; TCRdb stores just in-frame clones and leaves some out. The sample contains some 1,600,000 clones, approximately 98% of which appear only once. The sequenced sample was naive CD4+ T cells sorted from blood. As for subset: CD45RA+ positively selected. All receptors come from a man aged 30 to 45 in good health.

The rearrangement uses TRBV5-1 and TRBJ2-1; maybe TRBD2 (5 bases). V gave up 0 bases and J gave up 7 bases, with 11 bases separating them. The CDR3 totals 14 residues. CDR1 and CDR2 (germline): SGHRS, YFSETQ. CDR3 sequence: CASSLAAGSNEQFF. The CDR3 DNA sequence: TGCGCCAGCAGCTTGGCGGCGGGCTCAAATGAGCAGTTCTTC.

The chain links TRBV5-1 to TRBJ2-3, with 11 bases fitting TRBD2. The CDR3 extends over 15 amino acids. Germline loops: CDR1 SGHRS, CDR2 YFSETQ. V lost 4 bases and J lost 4; bases outside the gene matches: 5. CDR3 in amino acids: CASSPGTSGPDTQYF. The CDR3 nucleotides are TGCGCCAGCAGCCCCGGGACTAGCGGTCCAGATACGCAGTATTTT.

The chain uses TRBV15 and TRBJ2-5, with D maybe TRBD2 (6 bases). Deletions cut 0 bases from V and 2 bases from J, with 10 bases between. The length of the CDR3 is 15 residues. The germline V gene encodes CDR1 LNHNV and CDR2 YYDKDF (reference sequence). The CDR3 protein is CATSRDPEGQETQYF. CDR3 DNA: TGTGCCACCAGCAGAGATCCGGAGGGACAAGAGACCCAGTACTTC.

CDR3 nucleotide sequence: TGTGCCAGCAGCGTAAGGTGGGAGACGTCGAATGAGCAGTTCTTC. It is translated as CASSVRWETSNEQFF. The chain is built from TRBV9 and TRBJ2-1; tentative D call: TRBD2 (5 bases). The length of the CDR3 is 15 residues. Per germline, CDR1 SGDLS and CDR2 YYNGEE. Trimming removed 1 base at V and 7 bases at J, with 15 bases between.

This clone was observed once. CDR3 amino acids: CAISGAGRGTGELFF. The CDR3, as DNA: TGTGCCATCAGTGGTGCAGGGAGGGGTACCGGGGAGCTGTTTTTT. The chain has TRBV10-3 and TRBJ2-2; TRBD2 matches 7 bases. Trimming at V came to 4 bases and at J to 5 bases, leaving 7 bases not matched to a gene. CDR1 ENHRY and CDR2 SYGVKD come from the germline V gene. The CDR3 length is 15 residues.

On this clone itself: One end of the junction varies from germline; a read error may be responsible. This chain links TRBV18 with TRBJ2-7; D is ambiguous. This CDR3 spans 14 amino acids. The germline gives CDR1 KGHSH, CDR2 LQKENI. In DNA, the CDR3 is TGTGCCAGCTCACCCCGTGGGCCTCCCTATGAGCAGTACTTC. Translated: CASSPRGPPYEQYF.

The chain combines TRBV2 with TRBJ2-7; TRBD2 aligns across 11 bases. The V gene end was trimmed by 0 bases and the J gene end by 1 base; junction bases not matched to a gene: 8. CDR1 is SNHLY and CDR2 is FYNNEI in the germline V gene. CDR3 size: 18 residues. CDR3 region: CASSEARGTSGRSYEQYF. The CDR3 DNA follows: TGTGCCAGCAGTGAAGCGCGGGGGACTAGCGGACGTTCCTACGAGCAGTACTTC.

The genes are TRBV5-1 and TRBJ1-5; D is perhaps TRBD1 (5 bases). V was pared by 3 bases and J by 3 bases, with 13 bases between. CDR3 length equals 15 residues. CDR1 and CDR2 from the germline V gene are SGHRS and YFSETQ. In DNA form, the CDR3 reads TGCGCCAGCAGCTCGGGGGGTCTAGACAATCAGCCCCAGCATTTT. It yields the protein CASSSGGLDNQPQHF.

The V gene is TRBV7-9, the J gene TRBJ2-5; 7 nucleotides line up with TRBD2. Germline values: CDR1 SEHNR, CDR2 FQNEAQ (reference sequence). The CDR3 is made up of 15 amino acids. J was trimmed by 5 bases and V by 1 base; bases with no gene match: 7. The CDR3 coding sequence is TGTGCCAGCAGCTTAGGATTTACTAGCGAGGAGACCCAGTACTTC. The encoded protein is CASSLGFTSEETQYF.

V and J are TRBV12-5 and TRBJ2-5, with D possibly being TRBD1 (6 bases). Per germline, CDR1 LGHNT and CDR2 FRNRAP. The CDR3 is 13 amino acids. V lost 6 bases to trimming and J lost 4 bases, with 12 bases between them. The DNA for the CDR3 is TGTGCTAGTGGACAGGGTTTAGGAGAGACCCAGTACTTC. Its translation is CASGQGLGETQYF.

The V and J genes are TRBV18 and TRBJ2-1; 7 bases are a match to TRBD1. Germline trimming cut 8 bases from V and 0 bases from J; bases unmatched to any gene: 10. This CDR3 has 16 residues. CDR1 and CDR2 from the germline V gene are KGHSH and LQKENI. CDR3 sequence (DNA): TGTGCCAGCACGGGACAGTCCCCACTCTCCTACAATGAGCAGTTCTTC. Translated: CASTGQSPLSYNEQFF.